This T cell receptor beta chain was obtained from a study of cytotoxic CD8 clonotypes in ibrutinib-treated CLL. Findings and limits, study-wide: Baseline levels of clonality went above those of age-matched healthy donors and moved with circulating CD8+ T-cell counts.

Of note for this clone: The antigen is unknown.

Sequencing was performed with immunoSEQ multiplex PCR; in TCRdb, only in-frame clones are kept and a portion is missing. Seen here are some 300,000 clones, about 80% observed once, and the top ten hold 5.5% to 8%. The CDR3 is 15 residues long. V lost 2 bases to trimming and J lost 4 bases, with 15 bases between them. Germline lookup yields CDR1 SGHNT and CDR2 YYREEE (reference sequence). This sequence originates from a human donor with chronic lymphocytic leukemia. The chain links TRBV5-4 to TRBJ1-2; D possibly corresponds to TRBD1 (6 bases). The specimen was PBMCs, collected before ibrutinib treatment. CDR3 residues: CASSFSGVGIYGYTF. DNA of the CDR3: TGTGCCAGCAGCTTCTCAGGGGTTGGGATCTATGGCTACACCTTC.